One and the same sample provided the 29 T cell receptor beta chains below, sequenced in a study of shared clonotypes between healthy human individuals. The naive CD8 population came from CD45RO-negative cells selected for CCR7, without terminally differentiated effector memory CD45RA+ cells. Generated by immunoSEQ multiplex PCR, the TCRdb table keeps only in-frame clones and is missing some. The repertoire holds about 1.9 million clones, with 93% as singletons. What was sequenced was naive CD8+ T cells from PBMCs. The receptor set was obtained from a man between 18 and 35 years old in good health. Some clones in this sample may be carry-over from other donors' samples.

J is TRBJ2-1 and V is TRBV14, with a possible D match to TRBD2 (5 bases). With 1 base removed from V and 0 bases from J, the gap between germline ends came to 10 bases. In germline, CDR1 is SGHDN, CDR2 FVKESK. The CDR3 has 16 residues. For the CDR3, the DNA is TGTGCCAGCAGCCAAGCAGGACTGAACTCCTACAATGAGCAGTTCTTC. Translation: CASSQAGLNSYNEQFF.

This clone was counted a few times. The genes are TRBV28 and TRBJ1-5; 7 nucleotides agree with TRBD1. The CDR3 runs to 16 residues. V shed 4 bases, J shed 2 bases, and the junction held 8 bases outside the gene matches. Germline V gene lookup returns CDR1 MDHEN and CDR2 SYDVKM. The DNA for the CDR3 is TGTGCCAGCAGTTCACAGGGGATATTGGGCAATCAGCCCCAGCATTTT. Translation gives CASSSQGILGNQPQHF. The variable domain in full, with the rest retrieved from reference TRBV28 and TRBJ1-5, is DVKVTQSSRYLVKRTGEKVFLECVQDMDHENMFWYRQDPGLGLRLIYFSYDVKMKEKGDIPEGYSVSREKKERFSLILESASTNQTSMYLCASSSQGILGNQPQHFGDGTRLSIL.

This clone has only a few counts. This chain connects TRBV5-1 to TRBJ1-2; no definite D call. Trimming removed 3 bases from V and 3 bases from J, with 9 bases in between. The CDR3 is 13 residues long. Germline CDR1 is SGHRS and CDR2 is YFSETQ. Here the CDR3 DNA reads TGCGCCAGCAGCTACAGAAGTGACTATGGCTACACCTTC. As protein: CASSYRSDYGYTF. Full variable domain (outside the CDR3, taken from reference TRBV5-1 and TRBJ1-2): KAGVTQTPRYLIKTRGQQVTLSCSPISGHRSVSWYQQTPGQGLQFLFEYFSETQRNKGNFPGRFSGRQFSNSRSEMNVSTLELGDSALYLCASSYRSDYGYTFGSGTRLTVV.

This clone was seen more than once but under ten times. The chain joins TRBV7-6 to TRBJ1-1; D unclear. The CDR3 contains 12 residues. V was pared by 6 bases and J by 5 bases, with 10 bases between. Germline CDR1 and CDR2: SGHVS and FNYEAQ. For the CDR3, the DNA is TGTGCCAGCAGTTTGACCGGGACTGAAGCTTTCTTT. Amino acids: CASSLTGTEAFF. Using reference TRBV7-6 and TRBJ1-1 for the parts outside the CDR3, the full variable domain is GAGVSQSPRYKVTKRGQDVALRCDPISGHVSLYWYRQALGQGPEFLTYFNYEAQQDKSGLPNDRFSAERPEGSISTLTIQRTEQRDSAMYRCASSLTGTEAFFGQGTRLTVV.

The genes are TRBV9 and TRBJ2-1; TRBD1 matches 7 bases. The CDR3 has 15 residues. The germline V gene has CDR1 SGDLS and CDR2 YYNGEE. The V segment lost 4 bases and the J segment 5 bases; nucleotides outside the gene matches: 9. The CDR3 is CASSPDRASDNEQFF. The CDR3 DNA follows: TGTGCCAGCAGCCCTGACAGGGCATCGGACAATGAGCAGTTCTTC. Full variable domain (remainder filled in from reference TRBV9 and TRBJ2-1): DSGVTQTPKHLITATGQRVTLRCSPRSGDLSVYWYQQSLDQGLQFLIQYYNGEERAKGNILERFSAQQFPDLHSELNLSSLELGDSALYFCASSPDRASDNEQFFGPGTRLTVL.

The chain joins TRBV7-9 to TRBJ1-4; D is unresolved. Germline V CDR1 and CDR2: SEHNR, FQNEAQ (reference sequence). Trimming pared 1 base from V and 6 bases from J, leaving 15 bases between. The CDR3 length is 16 residues. CDR3 sequence: CASSLVVLGTDEKLFF. DNA for the CDR3: TGTGCCAGCAGCTTAGTAGTGTTGGGAACGGATGAAAAACTGTTTTTT.

The gene calls are TRBV7-7 and TRBJ2-5, with D tentatively TRBD1 (5 bases). V was pared by 1 base and J by 0 bases, with 9 bases between. Germline CDR1 is SSHAT and CDR2 is FNYEAQ (reference sequence). The CDR3 is made up of 15 amino acids. The CDR3 DNA reads TGTGCCAGCAGCTTAGTAGGGGCGTACCAAGAGACCCAGTACTTC. This gives the protein CASSLVGAYQETQYF.

This clone was counted between two and nine times. The chain recombines TRBV19 with TRBJ1-1; 7 bases agree with TRBD1. This CDR3 spans 13 amino acids. Germline loops: CDR1 LNHDA, CDR2 SQIVND (reference sequence). J lost 8 bases, V lost 5 bases, and 8 bases had no gene match. In nucleotides, the CDR3 is TGTGCCAGTAGTCCCTGGACAGGAGCCGAAGCTTTCTTT. Amino acid sequence: CASSPWTGAEAFF.

The V call is TRBV7-9, the J call TRBJ2-3; D possibly uses TRBD1 or TRBD2 (6 bases each). V lost 1 base and J 2 bases, leaving 10 bases between the germline ends. The CDR3 covers 15 residues. Looked up from germline, CDR1 is SEHNR and CDR2 is FQNEAQ (reference sequence). The CDR3 nucleotides read TGTGCCAGCAGCTTAGAGGGGGGCACCACAGATACGCAGTATTTT. Translating it yields CASSLEGGTTDTQYF. Supplemented by reference TRBV7-9 and TRBJ2-3, the full variable domain reads DTGVSQNPRHKITKRGQNVTFRCDPISEHNRLYWYRQTLGQGPEFLTYFQNEAQLEKSRLLSDRFSAERPKGSFSTLEIQRTEQGDSAMYLCASSLEGGTTDTQYFGPGTRLTVL.

The V call is TRBV5-6, the J call TRBJ1-4; D uncertain. This CDR3 has 14 residues. V was cut by 0 bases and J by 8 bases, with 11 bases left in between. Germline CDR1 SGHDT, CDR2 YYEEEE. CDR3 nucleotide sequence: TGTGCCAGCAGCTTGGTAGGAGGGCAGGAAAAACTGTTTTTT. Residues: CASSLVGGQEKLFF.

CDR3 in amino acids: CATSRDIQRGSDTQYF. The CDR3 DNA follows: TGTGCCACCAGCAGAGATATCCAGCGGGGGTCAGATACGCAGTATTTT. The J gene is TRBJ2-3, the V gene TRBV15; 8 nucleotides line up with TRBD2. The J segment lost 4 bases and the V segment lost 0 bases, leaving 6 bases of the junction unmatched. The CDR3 contains 16 residues. Germline V gene sequence: CDR1 LNHNV, CDR2 YYDKDF (reference sequence). The full variable domain, in which reference TRBV15 and TRBJ2-3 provide the parts outside the CDR3, is DAMVIQNPRYQVTQFGKPVTLSCSQTLNHNVMYWYQQKSSQAPKLLFHYYDKDFNNEADTPDNFQSRRPNTSFCFLDIRSPGLGDTAMYLCATSRDIQRGSDTQYFGPGTRLTVL.

The chain recombines TRBV5-8 with TRBJ1-5; 8 bases are a match to TRBD1. This CDR3 contains 13 residues. CDR1 SGHTS and CDR2 YDEGEE come from the germline V gene. The junction had 2 bases not matched to a gene; V was cut back by 3 bases and J by 6 bases. CDR3 residues: CASSSGGGQPQHF. The CDR3 bases are TGTGCCAGCAGCTCAGGGGGCGGTCAGCCCCAGCATTTT.

V gene TRBV2 combines with J gene TRBJ1-2, with D maybe TRBD1 (5 bases). CDR3 length: 14 amino acids. CDR1 SNHLY and CDR2 FYNNEI come from the germline V gene. The V end was cut by 2 bases, the J end by 1 base, with 8 bases between. The CDR3 loop is CASSERGFNYGYTF. As DNA, the CDR3 is TGTGCCAGCAGTGAAAGGGGCTTTAACTATGGCTACACCTTC.

This rearrangement joins TRBV25-1 to TRBJ2-1, with D unclear. This CDR3 contains 11 residues. V lost 2 bases, J lost 7 bases, and 3 bases lay in between. From germline, CDR1 is MGHDK and CDR2 SYGVNS. The CDR3 protein is CASSEANEQFF. The CDR3 nucleotides read TGTGCCAGCAGTGAAGCGAATGAGCAGTTCTTC.

V gene TRBV28 combines with J gene TRBJ1-2; D call uncertain. The CDR3 contains 13 residues. With 6 bases removed from V and 5 bases from J, the gap between germline ends came to 13 bases. Germline V gene lookup returns CDR1 MDHEN and CDR2 SYDVKM. In nucleotides, the CDR3 is TGTGCCAGCAGCAACTACCGGGATTATGGCTACACCTTC. This codes for CASSNYRDYGYTF.

V usage is TRBV7-9 and J usage is TRBJ2-7; a weak D match, TRBD1 (6 bases). This CDR3 is built from 15 residues. In germline, CDR1 is SEHNR, CDR2 FQNEAQ (reference sequence). Trimming took 5 bases from V and 1 from J, leaving 15 bases between them. The CDR3 spells CASSHRDTKSYEQYF. In DNA form, the CDR3 reads TGTGCCAGCAGCCACCGGGACACCAAATCCTACGAGCAGTACTTC. The variable domain in full, completed from reference TRBV7-9 and TRBJ2-7, reads DTGVSQNPRHKITKRGQNVTFRCDPISEHNRLYWYRQTLGQGPEFLTYFQNEAQLEKSRLLSDRFSAERPKGSFSTLEIQRTEQGDSAMYLCASSHRDTKSYEQYFGPGTRLTVT.

V and J are TRBV5-1 and TRBJ1-1; D is undetermined. Trimming pared 0 bases from V and 7 bases from J, leaving 10 bases between. This CDR3 contains 13 residues. Per the germline V gene, CDR1 is SGHRS and CDR2 is YFSETQ. CDR3 nucleotide sequence: TGCGCCAGCAGCTTGGCAGTGCGGAATGAAGCTTTCTTT. Protein product: CASSLAVRNEAFF.

This clone came up once. This chain links TRBV10-1 with TRBJ2-7; possible D gene TRBD2, 5 bases. This CDR3 contains 14 residues. Trimming pared 4 bases from V and 2 bases from J, leaving 12 bases between. The V gene's germline CDR1 is WNHNN and CDR2 SYGVQD (reference sequence). CDR3 DNA sequence: TGCGCCAGCAGTGCGAGGGAGCCCCCCTACGAGCAGTACTTC. This translates into CASSAREPPYEQYF.

In its sample, this clone was seen once. The genes are TRBV11-2 and TRBJ2-7, with D maybe TRBD1 (5 bases). This CDR3 spans 14 amino acids. The germline V and J ends were trimmed by 5 bases and 2 bases, with 13 bases remaining between them. CDR1 and CDR2 from the germline V gene are SGHAT and FQNNGV. CDR3 amino acids: CASSPDSYPYEQYF. The CDR3 coding sequence is TGTGCCAGCAGCCCCGACAGCTACCCCTACGAGCAGTACTTC.

The chain combines TRBV7-3 with TRBJ2-5; 8 nucleotides line up with TRBD2. Trimming removed 5 bases from V and 4 bases from J; junction bases left unmatched: 6. CDR1 SGHTA and CDR2 FQGTGA come from the germline V gene. This CDR3 contains 14 residues. The CDR3 DNA is TGTGCCAGCAGCCCGGGGGGGCGTGGAGAGACCCAGTACTTC. Protein product: CASSPGGRGETQYF.

CDR3 region: CATSGNRGYGYTF. The CDR3 bases are TGTGCCACCAGCGGCAACAGGGGTTATGGCTACACCTTC. The rearrangement uses TRBV15 and TRBJ1-2; TRBD1 aligns across 7 bases. After removal of 5 bases from V and 5 bases from J, the junction contained 5 bases not matched to a gene. Germline V gene data show CDR1 as LNHNV and CDR2 as YYDKDF (reference sequence). CDR3 size: 13 residues.

V and J are TRBV7-9 and TRBJ2-1; TRBD2 matches at 11 bases. This CDR3 comprises 15 residues. V dropped 5 bases and J dropped 7; count of bases not matched to a gene: 7. Germline CDR1 reads SEHNR; CDR2 reads FQNEAQ (reference sequence). The DNA of the CDR3 is TGTGCCAGCAGCCGTAGCGGGAGGGCACAGAATGAGCAGTTCTTC. This translates into CASSRSGRAQNEQFF.

The rearrangement joins TRBV7-9 to TRBJ2-1; no clear D. V lost 8 bases and J lost 5, with 22 bases in between. Germline CDR1 SEHNR, CDR2 FQNEAQ (reference sequence). The length of the CDR3 is 16 residues. The CDR3 region has the DNA TGTGCCAGCTTTGGTAGCTTTGGCCAGCAAAACAATGAGCAGTTCTTC. Amino acids: CASFGSFGQQNNEQFF.

The table lists this clone with a count of one. The chain joins TRBV4-3 to TRBJ2-6; no clear D gene. The CDR3 has 15 amino acids. With 0 bases removed from V and 1 base from J, the gap between germline ends came to 4 bases. CDR1 and CDR2 from the germline V gene are LGHNA and YSLEER. The CDR3 nucleotides read TGCGCCAGCAGCCAAGATCTGTCTGGGGCCAACGTCCTGACTTTC. It is translated as CASSQDLSGANVLTF.

J is TRBJ2-5 and V is TRBV6-6, with D perhaps matching TRBD2 (6 bases). The DNA end favors TRBJ2-7, so the J call may be wrong. CDR3 length equals 15 residues. Looked up from germline, CDR1 is MNHNY and CDR2 is SVGAGI (reference sequence). CDR3 nucleotides: TGTGCCAGCAGTAGCAAGGCGGAGGGCGTCTACGAGCAGTACTTC. Amino acids: CASSSKAEGVYEQYF.

The rearrangement joins TRBV29-1 to TRBJ2-1; 14 bases agree with TRBD2. CDR1 and CDR2 from the germline V gene are SQVTM and ANQGSEA. CDR3 length: 12 amino acids. The junction had 7 bases not matched to a gene; V was cut back by 6 bases and J by 15 bases. In DNA form, the CDR3 reads TGCAGCGTAGATGGGACTAGCGGGAGTACGTTCTTC. This encodes CSVDGTSGSTFF.

The V gene is TRBV7-9, the J gene TRBJ1-5, with TRBD1 matching over 10 bases. Trimming cost V 4 bases and J 1 base; bases outside gene matches: 7. Germline CDR1 and CDR2: SEHNR and FQNEAQ (reference sequence). The length of the CDR3 is 17 residues. CDR3 residues: CASSSATGGWSNQPQHF. The DNA of the CDR3 is TGTGCCAGCAGCTCCGCGACAGGGGGCTGGAGCAATCAGCCCCAGCATTTT. The whole variable domain, remainder taken from reference TRBV7-9 and TRBJ1-5, is DTGVSQNPRHKITKRGQNVTFRCDPISEHNRLYWYRQTLGQGPEFLTYFQNEAQLEKSRLLSDRFSAERPKGSFSTLEIQRTEQGDSAMYLCASSSATGGWSNQPQHFGDGTRLSIL.

Of note for this clone: This same CDR3 is encoded by further DNA sequences in the sample. The V and J genes are TRBV28 and TRBJ2-7; TRBD2 aligns across 12 bases. With V trimmed by 6 bases and J by 2 bases, 5 bases remained unmatched. Germline values: CDR1 MDHEN, CDR2 SYDVKM. CDR3 length: 15 residues. DNA of the CDR3: TGTGCCAGCAGGGGGCTAGCGGGAGGGCCCTACGAGCAGTACTTC. Its protein is CASRGLAGGPYEQYF.

The chain carries TRBV11-2 and TRBJ2-1; 7 nucleotides line up with TRBD1. V was pared by 2 bases and J by 0 bases, with 4 bases of the junction left unmatched. The CDR3 loop spans 16 amino acids. Per the germline V gene, CDR1 is SGHAT and CDR2 is FQNNGV. The CDR3 region is CASSLLHRGSYNEQFF. DNA for the CDR3: TGTGCCAGCAGCTTACTACACAGGGGCTCCTACAATGAGCAGTTCTTC.